This T cell receptor beta chain came from a study of low-dose radiotherapy and immunotherapy resistance in tumors. Study overall: Every six weeks patients received intravenous ipilimumab 1 mg/kg, and every two weeks they received intravenous nivolumab 240 mg. Treatment included intravenous cyclophosphamide dosed at 200 mg/m2 every two weeks, one day before radiation and immunotherapy. Patients took 300 mg oral aspirin daily for four cycles from cycle 1 day 1.

Time point here: before trial treatment. Nivolumab, ipilimumab, aspirin, low-dose cyclophosphamide and low-dose radiotherapy were all administered to the donors. TRAV and TRBV primers primed cDNA for both TCRalpha and TCRbeta. TCRs underwent around 18 PCR cycles of amplification with a constant-region primer and V-primer adapter. Via MiXCR, TCRdb re-called the reads, giving one row per CDR3 protein. The sample includes about 89,000 distinct CDR3 sequences, 9.4% of them seen just once. Many counts were recorded for this clonotype. This CDR3 contains 16 residues. With 0 bases removed from V and 4 bases from J, the gap between germline ends came to 13 bases. Germline V CDR1 and CDR2: LGHNA, YSLEER.

This chain uses TRBV4-3 with TRBJ2-1, with a tentative D call TRBD1 (6 bases). Material: PBMCs, obtained before treatment. This sequence was found in a male donor with prostate cancer. The CDR3 here is CASSQDLGARYNEQFF. The CDR3 coding sequence is TGCGCCAGCAGCCAAGATTTGGGGGCGAGGTACAATGAGCAGTTCTTC.